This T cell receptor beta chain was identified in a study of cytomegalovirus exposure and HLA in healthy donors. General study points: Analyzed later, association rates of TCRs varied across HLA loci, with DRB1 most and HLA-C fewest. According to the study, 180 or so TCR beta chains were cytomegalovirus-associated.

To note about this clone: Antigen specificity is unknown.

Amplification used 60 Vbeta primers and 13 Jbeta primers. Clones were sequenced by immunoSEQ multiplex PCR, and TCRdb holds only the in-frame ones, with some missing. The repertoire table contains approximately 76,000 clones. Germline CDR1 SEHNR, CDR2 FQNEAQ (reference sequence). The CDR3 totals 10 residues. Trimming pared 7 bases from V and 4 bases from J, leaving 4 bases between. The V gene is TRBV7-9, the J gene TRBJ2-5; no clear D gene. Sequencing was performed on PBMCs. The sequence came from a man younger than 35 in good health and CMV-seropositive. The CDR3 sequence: CASTGETQYF. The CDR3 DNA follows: TGTGCCAGCACGGGAGAGACCCAGTACTTC. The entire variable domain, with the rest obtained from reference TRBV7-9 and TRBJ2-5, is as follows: DTGVSQNPRHKITKRGQNVTFRCDPISEHNRLYWYRQTLGQGPEFLTYFQNEAQLEKSRLLSDRFSAERPKGSFSTLEIQRTEQGDSAMYLCASTGETQYFGPGTRLLVL.